This T cell receptor (beta chain) was documented in a study of T cells in Graves' hyperthyroidism and ophthalmopathy. This clonotype was seen once. TCR beta CDR3 regions were amplified from RNA. The study used the HTBI primer set for a first-round RT-PCR of the TCR CDR3. TCRdb re-derived calls from the multiplex PCR reads in MiXCR, one entry per CDR3 protein. The repertoire consists of a few hundred thousand distinct CDR3 sequences, with about half occurring once and the leading ten covering under 20%. V was cut by 0 bases and J by 3 bases, with 15 bases left in between. Germline lookup yields CDR1 SGDLS and CDR2 YYNGEE. The CDR3 is made up of 16 amino acids. Diagnosing involved the use of clinical symptoms, serum thyroxine and TRAb, thyroid ultrasound and orbital computed tomography.

This clonotype was obtained from an adult woman with Graves' disease, either hyperthyroidism or ophthalmopathy (not recorded which). The sample comprised peripheral blood or thyroid tissue (not recorded which). This chain joins TRBV9 and TRBJ2-5, with D possibly matching TRBD2 (6 bases). CDR3 residues: CASSVGGEKQEETQYF. CDR3 sequence (DNA): TGTGCCAGCAGCGTAGGGGGGGAAAAACAGGAAGAGACCCAGTACTTC.